This T cell receptor (beta chain) was sequenced in a study of T cell therapy after organ transplantation. About the study: T cell doses, up to 6, came every 2 weeks; follow-up lasted 25 to 35 weeks. Of some 10 patients, eight responded clinically and two did not. Study outcomes and limitations: In nonresponders, large pretherapy expansions changed minimally after therapy.

CDR1 is MNHEY, CDR2 SMNVEV, per germline (reference sequence). The V end lost 6 bases, the J end lost 6 bases, and 20 bases lay between the germline ends. The CDR3 totals 15 residues. Some clones are missing from TCRdb's copy, which holds only in-frame ones; the method was immunoSEQ multiplex PCR. The data show about 2,100 clones, roughly nine tenths seen once. Concerning this clone: No antigen is known for it.

This chain connects TRBV27 to TRBJ1-2; D is uncertain. Sequences were derived from CD8+ T cells from blood, sampled before autologous CMV-specific T cell therapy. This TCR was sampled from a human patient who had received a solid organ transplant and had CMV disease. DNA of the CDR3: TGTGCCAGCAGAAAAGGCGGGCTATTTGCAGATGGCTACACCTTC. Translation gives CASRKGGLFADGYTF.